A selection of T cell receptor beta chains follows, all from one sample in a study of T-cell memory formation after mild COVID-19. TCRdb reprocessed the 5' RACE reads via MiXCR and lists one record per CDR3 protein. Of about 250,000 distinct CDR3 sequences in the sample, roughly 18% were seen once. Source material: PBMCs or a T cell subset sorted from them (not recorded which). The receptors shown here come from a man aged 18-30 years who had mild COVID-19 (a few samples of this study predate the infection). Cell type and time point are not known. Both conserved end residues are part of each CDR3. The D gene is left open where the match is weak. Size is omitted from some rows. Given values are once, few, many or a class for expanded clones.

size: few; J: TRBJ1-6; V: TRBV20-1; D: NA; DNA: TGCAGTGCTAGAGATCTTGGGGGACGCACGAGTTCACCCCTCCACTTT; CDR3: CSARDLGGRTSSPLHF
size: NA; J: TRBJ2-7; V: TRBV7-6; D: NA; DNA: TGTGCCAGCAGCTTAGACGGGACAAGGTACTACGAGCAGTACTTC; CDR3: CASSLDGTRYYEQYF
size: NA; J: TRBJ1-3; V: TRBV19; D: NA; DNA: TGTGCCAGTACCCCTGTCACGTCCGACGGAAACACCATATATTTT; CDR3: CASTPVTSDGNTIYF
size: NA; J: TRBJ1-1; V: TRBV6-5; D: TRBD1; DNA: TGTGCCAGCTGTGAACAGGGGCGCACTGAAGCTTTCTTT; CDR3: CASCEQGRTEAFF
size: NA; J: TRBJ2-7; V: TRBV6-2/TRBV6-3; D: TRBD1; DNA: TGTGCCGCGACAGGGGGGACCGAGCAGTACTTC; CDR3: CAATGGTEQYF
size: once; J: TRBJ1-4; V: TRBV5-1; D: NA; DNA: TGCGCCAGCAGCGACCCCGGGGCCGGTAATGAAAAACTGTTTTTT; CDR3: CASSDPGAGNEKLFF
size: once; J: TRBJ1-2; V: TRBV5-1; D: TRBD1; DNA: TGCGCCAGCAGCTGGACAGGGAAAAACGGCTACACCTTC; CDR3: CASSWTGKNGYTF
size: NA; J: TRBJ1-1; V: TRBV2; D: TRBD1; DNA: TGTGCCAGCAGTGCAGCCAGGGGGCATCGGACTGAAGCTTTCTTT; CDR3: CASSAARGHRTEAFF
size: few; J: TRBJ1-2; V: TRBV5-1; D: NA; DNA: TGCGCCAGCAGCCCGGGGGGAAGCCTTAACTATGGCTACACCTTC; CDR3: CASSPGGSLNYGYTF
size: NA; J: TRBJ2-1; V: TRBV6-1; D: NA; DNA: TGTGCCAGCAGCCTGGGACATGGTACTTACAATGAGCAGTTCTTC; CDR3: CASSLGHGTYNEQFF
size: NA; J: TRBJ1-1; V: TRBV3-1; D: NA; DNA: TGTGCCAGCAGCCAAGATGTTGTCAGGAACACTGAAGCTTTCTTT; CDR3: CASSQDVVRNTEAFF
size: NA; J: TRBJ1-5; V: TRBV20-1; D: NA; DNA: TGCAGTGTCACCACAGGGAGCAATCAGCCCCAGCATTTT; CDR3: CSVTTGSNQPQHF
size: NA; J: TRBJ1-2; V: TRBV6-5; D: TRBD1; DNA: TGTGCCAGCAGCTCACCGGGACAGATCTATGGCTACACCTTC; CDR3: CASSSPGQIYGYTF
size: NA; J: TRBJ2-5; V: TRBV7-2; D: NA; DNA: TGTGCCAGCAGCTCCTGGACGGGAAATCACAAGACCCAGTACTTC; CDR3: CASSSWTGNHKTQYF
size: many; J: TRBJ2-7; V: TRBV5-1; D: NA; DNA: TGCGCCAGCAGCCCCCGGGACGGGAGCTACGAGCAGTACTTC; CDR3: CASSPRDGSYEQYF
size: few; J: TRBJ2-2; V: TRBV25-1; D: TRBD1; DNA: TGTGCCAGCAGTGAGCGTCCGGGACAGGGGAACACCGGGGAGCTGTTTTTT; CDR3: CASSERPGQGNTGELFF
size: NA; J: TRBJ1-2; V: TRBV29-1; D: NA; DNA: TGCAGCGTTCGCTCCGGCTATGGCTACACCTTC; CDR3: CSVRSGYGYTF
size: few; J: TRBJ2-1; V: TRBV15; D: NA; DNA: TGTGCCACCAGCAGAGATGTCGGGTACGGGGGAGATGAGCAGTTCTTC; CDR3: CATSRDVGYGGDEQFF
size: few; J: TRBJ1-4; V: TRBV12-3/TRBV12-4; D: NA; DNA: TGTGCCAGCAGTTTCCAAGGTTCCGTTGGGAAACTGTTTTTT; CDR3: CASSFQGSVGKLFF
size: few; J: TRBJ1-1; V: TRBV2; D: TRBD1; DNA: TGTGCCAGCGGAGGGACAGGACAATTCATGAACACTGAAGCTTTCTTT; CDR3: CASGGTGQFMNTEAFF
size: few; J: TRBJ2-5; V: TRBV6-5; D: NA; DNA: TGTGCCAGCAGTCCCGACCAAGGAGAGACCCAGTACTTC; CDR3: CASSPDQGETQYF
size: NA; J: TRBJ1-2; V: TRBV6-4; D: NA; DNA: TGTGCCAGCAGTGCCACAGGAGGAGAGTATGGCTACACCTTC; CDR3: CASSATGGEYGYTF
size: NA; J: TRBJ2-1; V: TRBV9; D: NA; DNA: TGTGCCAGCAGCTCGCGGCCATACAATGAGCAGTTCTTC; CDR3: CASSSRPYNEQFF
size: few; J: TRBJ2-6; V: TRBV5-4; D: NA; DNA: TGTGCCAGCAGCTTCGGGCCTGGGGCCAACGTCCTGACTTTC; CDR3: CASSFGPGANVLTF
size: few; J: TRBJ2-2; V: TRBV7-2; D: NA; DNA: TGTGCCAGCAGCTTAGCGAACTGGGGCGGGGAGCTGTTTTTT; CDR3: CASSLANWGGELFF
size: few; J: TRBJ2-1; V: TRBV6-4; D: TRBD1; DNA: TGTGCCAGCAGTCGACAGGGGTCCGGGGATGAGCAGTTCTTC; CDR3: CASSRQGSGDEQFF
size: few; J: TRBJ2-5; V: TRBV15; D: NA; DNA: TGTGCCACCAGCCAAGCAGAAGAGACCCAGTACTTC; CDR3: CATSQAEETQYF
size: NA; J: TRBJ1-4; V: TRBV18; D: NA; DNA: TGTGCCAGCTCACCTGCCCAAACAGCAACTAATGAAAAACTGTTTTTT; CDR3: CASSPAQTATNEKLFF
size: NA; J: TRBJ2-3; V: TRBV5-6; D: TRBD2; DNA: TGTGCCAGCAGCTTACTAGCGGGGGGAGATACGCAGTATTTT; CDR3: CASSLLAGGDTQYF
size: NA; J: TRBJ2-3; V: TRBV18; D: NA; DNA: TGTGCCAGCTCACCGGACTCAAGAGGCACAGATACGCAGTATTTT; CDR3: CASSPDSRGTDTQYF
size: NA; J: TRBJ2-1; V: TRBV20-1; D: TRBD2; DNA: TGCAGTGCTAGAGATCGCAGACTAGCGGGGGGCTACAATGAGCAGTTCTTC; CDR3: CSARDRRLAGGYNEQFF
size: NA; J: TRBJ2-7; V: TRBV6-6; D: NA; DNA: TGTGCCAGCAGTACCGGGGGCCGATACGAGCAGTACTTC; CDR3: CASSTGGRYEQYF
size: few; J: TRBJ2-3; V: TRBV5-6; D: NA; DNA: TGTGCCAGCAGCCGTGGACAGCTCACAGATACGCAGTATTTT; CDR3: CASSRGQLTDTQYF
size: NA; J: TRBJ2-1; V: TRBV6-5; D: TRBD1; DNA: TGTGCCAGCAGTTACTCGACAGGGTACTCCTACAATGAGCAGTTCTTC; CDR3: CASSYSTGYSYNEQFF
size: NA; J: TRBJ1-5; V: TRBV3-1; D: NA; DNA: TGTGCCAGCAGCCAAGTCGGACCAAATCAGCCCCAGCATTTT; CDR3: CASSQVGPNQPQHF
size: few; J: TRBJ1-2; V: TRBV7-2; D: TRBD1; DNA: TGTGCCAGCAGCTCCTCCGGGACAGTATTCTATGGCTACACCTTC; CDR3: CASSSSGTVFYGYTF
size: NA; J: TRBJ1-1; V: TRBV5-1; D: NA; DNA: TGCGCCAGCAGCTTGTGGGGGGGATGGAACACTGAAGCTTTCTTT; CDR3: CASSLWGGWNTEAFF
size: NA; J: TRBJ2-4; V: TRBV6-1; D: TRBD2; DNA: TGTGCCAGCAGTGAATATGATGGGAGGGTGGCTAACATTCAGTACTTC; CDR3: CASSEYDGRVANIQYF
size: few; J: TRBJ1-2; V: TRBV19; D: TRBD1; DNA: TGTGCCAGTAGTATAGGTGGCTCCGGGACAGATATCGGCTACACCTTC; CDR3: CASSIGGSGTDIGYTF
size: once; J: TRBJ2-2; V: TRBV5-1; D: NA; DNA: TGCGCCAGCAGCTGGACGTTTGGTACCGGGGAGCTGTTTTTT; CDR3: CASSWTFGTGELFF
size: few; J: TRBJ1-4; V: TRBV10-3; D: NA; DNA: TGTGCCATCAGCACACCCGGGCCAGCGGGAAAACTGTTTTTT; CDR3: CAISTPGPAGKLFF
size: NA; J: TRBJ2-3; V: TRBV20-1; D: NA; DNA: TGCAGTGCTAGGCTTTCGGATACGCAGTATTTT; CDR3: CSARLSDTQYF
size: many; J: TRBJ2-1; V: TRBV7-2; D: TRBD2; DNA: TGTGCCAGCAGCTTAAATAGCGGGGCCTACAATGAGCAGTTCTTC; CDR3: CASSLNSGAYNEQFF
size: NA; J: TRBJ2-5; V: TRBV5-6; D: NA; DNA: TGTGCCAGCGACCTCTGGAGACTAGACGGACGAGAGACCCAGTACTTC; CDR3: CASDLWRLDGRETQYF
size: few; J: TRBJ1-5; V: TRBV6-6; D: NA; DNA: TGTGCCAGCCAGAACCCCGCGGGACATCACCTTTATAGCAATCAGCCCCAGCATTTT; CDR3: CASQNPAGHHLYSNQPQHF
size: few; J: TRBJ1-6; V: TRBV25-1; D: NA; DNA: TGTGCCAGCAGTGAATATGGGGGCGAGGGATATAATTCACCCCTCCACTTT; CDR3: CASSEYGGEGYNSPLHF
size: NA; J: TRBJ2-2; V: TRBV20-1; D: NA; DNA: TGCAGTGCTATTGTCGGGCCCCCGGACGGGGAGCTGTTTTTT; CDR3: CSAIVGPPDGELFF
size: NA; J: TRBJ2-5; V: TRBV4-2; D: NA; DNA: TGTGCCAGCAGTCCAACAGGACCGCAAGAGACCCAGTACTTC; CDR3: CASSPTGPQETQYF
size: few; J: TRBJ2-2; V: TRBV18; D: NA; DNA: TGTGCCAGCTCACCGGACGACGGGGAGCTGTTTTTT; CDR3: CASSPDDGELFF
size: NA; J: TRBJ1-5; V: TRBV20-1; D: TRBD1; DNA: TGCAGTGCTAGCCGCTGGACAGGGTTTGATCAGCCCCAGCATTTT; CDR3: CSASRWTGFDQPQHF
size: few; J: TRBJ2-7; V: TRBV27; D: TRBD1; DNA: TGTGCCAGCAGTTTATACCGGGACAGGGGTAAAGAGCAGTACTTC; CDR3: CASSLYRDRGKEQYF
size: NA; J: TRBJ1-4; V: TRBV6-5; D: NA; DNA: TGTGCCAGCAGTTACGGAGGCAATAATGAAAAACTGTTTTTT; CDR3: CASSYGGNNEKLFF
size: NA; J: TRBJ1-5; V: TRBV18; D: NA; DNA: TGTGCCAGCTCACCATCTGGGCCGGGGGGTAGCAATCAGCCCCAGCATTTT; CDR3: CASSPSGPGGSNQPQHF
size: NA; J: TRBJ1-2; V: TRBV7-9; D: NA; DNA: TGTGCCAGCAGCTTAGTGCCCAACGGGAATGGCTACACCTTC; CDR3: CASSLVPNGNGYTF
size: NA; J: TRBJ1-2; V: TRBV28; D: TRBD1; DNA: TGTGCCAGCAGTTTGAGGGGGCGAGACTATGGCTACACCTTC; CDR3: CASSLRGRDYGYTF
size: NA; J: TRBJ1-2; V: TRBV10-3; D: TRBD1; DNA: TGTGCCATCAGTTCCAGGGGGCTGGACTATGGCTACACCTTC; CDR3: CAISSRGLDYGYTF
size: NA; J: TRBJ2-2; V: TRBV28; D: NA; DNA: TGTGCCAGCACCCCACTTTACAGGGCCAACACCGGGGAGCTGTTTTTT; CDR3: CASTPLYRANTGELFF